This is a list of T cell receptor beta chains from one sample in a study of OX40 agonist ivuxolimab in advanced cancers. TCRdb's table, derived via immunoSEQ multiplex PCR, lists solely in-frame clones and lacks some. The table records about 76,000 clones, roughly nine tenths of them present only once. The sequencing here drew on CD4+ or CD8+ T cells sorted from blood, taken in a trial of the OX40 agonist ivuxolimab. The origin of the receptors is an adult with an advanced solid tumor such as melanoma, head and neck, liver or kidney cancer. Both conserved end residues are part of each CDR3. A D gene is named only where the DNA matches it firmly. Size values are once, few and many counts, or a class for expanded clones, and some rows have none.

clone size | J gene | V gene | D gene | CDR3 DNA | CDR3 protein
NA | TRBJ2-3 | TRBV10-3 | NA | TGTGCCATCAGTGGGGGGGCTTCAGATACGCAGTATTTT | CAISGGASDTQYF
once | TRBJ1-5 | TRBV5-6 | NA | TGTGCCAGCAGCCGAATAGGGACGGGGCCAAGTAGGCCCCAGCATTTT | CASSRIGTGPSRPQHF
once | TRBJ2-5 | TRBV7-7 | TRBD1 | TGTGCTAGCAGCTTAGACAGGGTCGGGGAGACCCAGTACTTC | CASSLDRVGETQYF
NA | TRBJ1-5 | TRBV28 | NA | TGTGCCAGCAGTTTTGCATCGAGACATCAGCCCCAGCATTTT | CASSFASRHQPQHF
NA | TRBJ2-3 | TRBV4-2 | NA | TGTGCCAGCAGACGCTCGTCTGGAGATACGCAGTATTTT | CASRRSSGDTQYF
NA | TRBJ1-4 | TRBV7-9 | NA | TGTGCCAGCACCCGGGTGGCTGGGGGGGATGAAAAACTGTTTTTT | CASTRVAGGDEKLFF
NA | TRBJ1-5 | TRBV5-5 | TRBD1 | TGTGCCAGCAGCCGAGAATGGGGACAGCCGAATCAGCCCCAGCATTTT | CASSREWGQPNQPQHF
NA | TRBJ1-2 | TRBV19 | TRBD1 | TGTGCCAGTAGTATACCCCACAGGGGTGGTCTTGGCTACACCTTC | CASSIPHRGGLGYTF
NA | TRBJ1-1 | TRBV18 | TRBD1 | TGTGCCAGCTCACCGCAGGGGGGAGACACTGAAGCTTTCTTT | CASSPQGGDTEAFF
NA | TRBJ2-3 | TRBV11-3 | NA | TGTGCCAGCAGCTGGGGCGGGAGCACAGATACGCAGTATTTT | CASSWGGSTDTQYF
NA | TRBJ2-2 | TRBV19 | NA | TGTGCCAGTAGTTCAGGTTTTTCGAACACCGGGGAGCTGTTTTTT | CASSSGFSNTGELFF
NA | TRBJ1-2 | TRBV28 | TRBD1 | TGTGCCAGCAGGCCCGGACAGGTCCTTGGCTATGGCTACACCTTC | CASRPGQVLGYGYTF
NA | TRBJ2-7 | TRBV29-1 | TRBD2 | TGCAGCGTCCTACCAGCGGGGTTCCTCTACGAGCAGTACTTC | CSVLPAGFLYEQYF
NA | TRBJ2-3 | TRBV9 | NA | TGTGCCAGCAGCCACTCCAATACGCAGTATTTT | CASSHSNTQYF
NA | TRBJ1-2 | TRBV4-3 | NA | TGCGCCAGCAGCCAACGTCGAAAGACCTATGGCTACACCTTC | CASSQRRKTYGYTF
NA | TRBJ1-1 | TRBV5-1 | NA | TGCGCCAGCAAGACAGGAAACACTGAAGCTTTCTTT | CASKTGNTEAFF
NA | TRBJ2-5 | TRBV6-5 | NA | TGTGCCAGCAGTCCGGTGGGGGGACCACAAGAGACCCAGTACTTC | CASSPVGGPQETQYF
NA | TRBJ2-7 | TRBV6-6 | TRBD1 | TGTGCCAGCAGGCGTGACAGGGTTAGGAGCGAGCAGTACTTC | CASRRDRVRSEQYF
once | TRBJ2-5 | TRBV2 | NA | TGTGCCAGCAGTGTACAAGAGACCCAGTACTTC | CASSVQETQYF
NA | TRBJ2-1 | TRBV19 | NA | TGTGCCAGTAGTCGGGTAGACGAGCAGTTCTTC | CASSRVDEQFF
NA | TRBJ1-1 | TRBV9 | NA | TGTGCCAGCAGCGTAGGGACAGCGAACACTGAAGCTTTCTTT | CASSVGTANTEAFF
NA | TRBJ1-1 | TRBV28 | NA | TGTGCCAGCAGTTTGGGCGGGGTGAACACTGAAGCTTTCTTT | CASSLGGVNTEAFF
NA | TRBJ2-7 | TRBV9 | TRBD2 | TGTGCCAGCAGCGTATCCGGGACTAGCGGGACCTACGAGCAGTACTTC | CASSVSGTSGTYEQYF
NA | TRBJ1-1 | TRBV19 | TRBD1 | TGTGCCAGTAGCCAAGACAGGGGGCGTTATGAAGCTTTCTTT | CASSQDRGRYEAFF
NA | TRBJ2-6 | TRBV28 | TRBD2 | TGTGCCAGCAGTCCTCCTAGCGGGAGGGCCTCTGGGGCCAACGTCCTGACTTTC | CASSPPSGRASGANVLTF
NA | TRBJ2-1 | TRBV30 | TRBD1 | TGTGCCTGGTCAAAGGACAGGGTCGGCGAGCAGTTCTTC | CAWSKDRVGEQFF
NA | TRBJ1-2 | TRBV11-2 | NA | TGTGCCAGCAGCCCAACAGGGCTCACCTATGGCTACACCTTC | CASSPTGLTYGYTF
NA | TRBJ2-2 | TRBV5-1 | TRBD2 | TGCGCCAGCAGCTTGGCCGGACTAGCGGGATCAGCTGGGGAGCTGTTTTTT | CASSLAGLAGSAGELFF
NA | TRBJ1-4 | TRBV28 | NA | TGTGCCAGCAGTCCCTCCCCCGGGACGGGGGTTGAAAAACTGTTTTTT | CASSPSPGTGVEKLFF
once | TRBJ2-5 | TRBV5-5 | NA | TGTGCCAGCAACCCGACCGCCGGAGGGACCCAGTACTTC | CASNPTAGGTQYF
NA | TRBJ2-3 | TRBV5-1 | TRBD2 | TGCGCCAGCAGCACCGCCCGACTAGCGGGAGAGGTAGATACGCAGTATTTT | CASSTARLAGEVDTQYF
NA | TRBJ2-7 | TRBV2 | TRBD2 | TGTGCCAGCCTTAAATTTACTAGCGAGAGATCCTACGAGCAGTACTTC | CASLKFTSERSYEQYF
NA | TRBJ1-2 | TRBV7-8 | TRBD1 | TGTGCCAGCAGCCCGGACAGGAACTATGGCTACACCTTC | CASSPDRNYGYTF
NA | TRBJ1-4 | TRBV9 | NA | TGTGCCAGCAGCGGGGGGACAACAACTAATGAAAAACTGTTTTTT | CASSGGTTTNEKLFF
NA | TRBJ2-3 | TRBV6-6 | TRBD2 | TGTGCCAGCAGTAGCGGGAGGGGTACAGATACGCAGTATTTT | CASSSGRGTDTQYF
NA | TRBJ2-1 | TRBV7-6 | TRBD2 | TGTGCCAGCAGCTTAGGGACTAGCGGGAAGCTACAGTTCTTC | CASSLGTSGKLQFF
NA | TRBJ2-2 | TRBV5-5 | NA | TGTGCCAGCAGCTTTAGAGGGGATAGGAACACCGGGGAGCTGTTTTTT | CASSFRGDRNTGELFF
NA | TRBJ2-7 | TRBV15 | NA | TGTGCCACCAGCAGAGAGGGCGGGCGCTCCTACGAGCAGTACTTC | CATSREGGRSYEQYF
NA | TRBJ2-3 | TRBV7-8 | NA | TGTGCCAGCAGCTTAGCCTCGAGTGGTACGCAGTATTTT | CASSLASSGTQYF
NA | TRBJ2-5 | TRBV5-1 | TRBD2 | TGCGCCAGCAGCTTGGCCCCCGGGGGGGCGCAGGAGACCCAGTACTTC | CASSLAPGGAQETQYF
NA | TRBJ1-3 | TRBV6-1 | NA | TGTGCCAGCAGTGAAGCAAGGGGAAACACCATATATTTT | CASSEARGNTIYF
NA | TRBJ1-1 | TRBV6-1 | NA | TGTGCCAGCAGTGAACTCGGAACCCTGGGCACTGAAGCTTTCTTT | CASSELGTLGTEAFF
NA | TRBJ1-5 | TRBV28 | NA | TGTGCCAGCAGTTTAAGAGGGAGGTTAAATCAGCCCCAGCATTTT | CASSLRGRLNQPQHF
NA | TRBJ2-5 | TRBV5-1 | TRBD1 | TGCGCCAGCAGCTCTAACGGGGGACAGGTTTCGGAGACCCAGTACTTC | CASSSNGGQVSETQYF
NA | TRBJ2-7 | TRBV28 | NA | TGTGCCAGCAGTTTCGGAAGCTCCTACGAGCAGTACTTC | CASSFGSSYEQYF
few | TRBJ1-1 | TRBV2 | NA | TGTGCCAGCATCTTTCGCGGGAACACTGAAGCTTTCTTT | CASIFRGNTEAFF
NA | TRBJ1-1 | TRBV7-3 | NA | TGTGCCAGCAGCTTAAGCCGGGGCACTGAAGCTTTCTTT | CASSLSRGTEAFF
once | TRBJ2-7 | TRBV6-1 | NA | TGTGCCAGCATAAGTGGGAGATCAGGGCCCTACGAGCAGTACTTC | CASISGRSGPYEQYF
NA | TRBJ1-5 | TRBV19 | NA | TGTGCCAGTAGTATAGGTTACAGGGAGATTGAGCCCCAGCATTTT | CASSIGYREIEPQHF
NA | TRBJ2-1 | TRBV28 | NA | TGTGCCAGCAGTTTGGGGGGAAGGGGCTCCTACAATGAGCAGTTCTTC | CASSLGGRGSYNEQFF
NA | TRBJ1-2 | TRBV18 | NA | TGTGCCAGCTCACCAATCAGGGTTAACTATGGCTACACCTTC | CASSPIRVNYGYTF
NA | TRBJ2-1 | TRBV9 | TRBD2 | TGTGCCAGCAGCACGCGACTAGCGGGAGAGAATGAGCAGTTCTTC | CASSTRLAGENEQFF